Presented here are 10 T cell receptor beta chains from one specimen sequenced in a study of OX40 agonist ivuxolimab in advanced cancers. Produced via immunoSEQ multiplex PCR; TCRdb's table is partial and in-frame only. Here the sample spans over 10,000 clones, around 73% being singletons. The sequencing here drew on CD4+ or CD8+ T cells sorted from blood, taken in a trial of the OX40 agonist ivuxolimab. Receptors were obtained from an adult with an advanced solid tumor such as melanoma, head and neck, liver or kidney cancer.

This chain joins TRBV11-1 and TRBJ2-7; D is unresolved. Trimming removed 2 bases from V and 3 bases from J, with 11 bases in between. The germline V gene has CDR1 SGHAT and CDR2 FQDESV (reference sequence). The CDR3 extends over 14 amino acids. CDR3 nucleotides: TGTGCCAGCAGCTTAAGCCAGGCGAGCTACGAGCAGTACTTC. Its translation is CASSLSQASYEQYF. Looking up the rest from reference TRBV11-1 and TRBJ2-7 gives the full variable domain: EAEVAQSPRYKITEKSQAVAFWCDPISGHATLYWYRQILGQGPELLVQFQDESVVDDSQLPKDRFSAERLKGVDSTLKIQPAELGDSAMYLCASSLSQASYEQYFGPGTRLTVT.

This clone is termed medium-sized. The rearrangement uses TRBV7-9 and TRBJ2-3; the D gene is possibly TRBD2 (5 bases). This CDR3 spans 13 amino acids. Germline CDR1 reads SEHNR; CDR2 reads FQNEAQ (reference sequence). V lost 5 bases to trimming and J lost 3 bases, with 9 bases between them. CDR3: CASSEGGTDTQYF. CDR3 sequence (DNA): TGTGCCAGCAGCGAGGGTGGGACAGATACGCAGTATTTT.

J is TRBJ2-2 and V is TRBV6-5; D call uncertain. This CDR3 comprises 11 residues. Germline CDR1 is MNHEY and CDR2 is SVGAGI. Trimming shortened V by 8 bases and J by 2 bases, and 3 bases separated the two germline ends. The CDR3 nucleotides are TGTGCCAGCCGTAACACCGGGGAGCTGTTTTTT. This gives the protein CASRNTGELFF.

Details on this clone: The junction departs from the called germline gene at one end, perhaps through a read error. CDR3 in amino acids: CANSEEEGSADTQYF. Here the CDR3 DNA reads TGTGCCAACAGTGAAGAAGAAGGCAGCGCAGATACGCAGTATTTT. The chain recombines TRBV6-1 with TRBJ2-3; unclear D gene. CDR3 length: 15 residues. From germline, CDR1 is MNHNS and CDR2 SASEGT.

This clone is classed as medium-sized (0.01 to 0.1%). The chain uses TRBV13 and TRBJ1-5; D remains ambiguous. Trimming took 3 bases from V and 6 from J, leaving 12 bases between them. The CDR3 is made up of 14 amino acids. CDR1 is PRHDT, CDR2 FYEKMQ, per germline (reference sequence). For the CDR3, the DNA is TGTGCCAGCAGCTTGGAGGGAAAGGGTCAGCCCCAGCATTTT. Protein sequence: CASSLEGKGQPQHF.

The rearrangement uses TRBV4-1 and TRBJ2-2; D perhaps matches TRBD2 (7 bases). V was cut by 0 bases and J by 4 bases, with 12 bases left in between. The CDR3 is 16 residues long. Germline lookup yields CDR1 MGHRA and CDR2 YSYEKL. For the CDR3, the DNA is TGCGCCAGCAGCCAAGATTTAGGGGGGGGCACCGGGGAGCTGTTTTTT. It encodes CASSQDLGGGTGELFF.

This clone was seen a few times. The chain is built from TRBV18 and TRBJ1-5; TRBD1 matches at 7 bases. Unmatched junction bases numbered 5, after V lost 0 bases and J lost 6 bases. The CDR3 has 15 amino acids. Germline-derived CDR1 and CDR2 are KGHSH and LQKENI. The CDR3 is CASSPPGRGIQPQHF. The CDR3 bases are TGTGCCAGCTCACCACCGGGCAGGGGGATTCAGCCCCAGCATTTT.

This chain links TRBV27 with TRBJ2-7, with 7 bases lining up with TRBD1. Per germline, CDR1 MNHEY and CDR2 SMNVEV (reference sequence). This CDR3 is built from 14 residues. J lost 3 bases, V lost 7 bases, and 9 bases had no gene match. The CDR3 DNA reads as TGTGCCAGCAAGGATACAGGGGCCTACTACGAGCAGTACTTC. Its translation is CASKDTGAYYEQYF.

The chain has TRBV9 and TRBJ2-1; 9 bases map to TRBD2. Germline CDR1 reads SGDLS; CDR2 reads YYNGEE. The CDR3 sequence is 16 residues long. The J segment lost 5 bases and the V segment lost 4 bases, leaving 10 bases of the junction unmatched. CDR3 protein: CASSQAGTSTDNEQFF. In nucleotides, the CDR3 is TGTGCCAGCAGCCAGGCCGGGACTAGCACAGACAATGAGCAGTTCTTC.

The chain combines TRBV21-1 with TRBJ2-3; the table's D call, TRBD2, was not checked against the DNA. TRBV21-1 is classified as a pseudogene. The CDR3 runs 15 residues. DNA of the CDR3: TGTGCCAGCAGCACCCGGGAGGTAATCGCAGATACGCAGTATTTT. Its translation is CASSTREVIADTQYF.